The source of this T cell receptor beta chain is a study of T cell responses to AZD1222 COVID-19 vaccine. Produced via immunoSEQ multiplex PCR; TCRdb's table is partial and in-frame only. The sample holds tens of thousands of clones, 80% to 95% seen once. In the case of this clone: What it binds is unknown.

Study-level results: Targeting of unmutated variant regions was reportedly seen in nearly half of spike-specific TCRs. Baseline testing showed seropositivity in only six or seven AZD1222 recipients.

Trimming cost V 4 bases and J 3 bases, with 12 bases left between them. This CDR3 has 14 residues. Germline assignment: CDR1 LGHDT and CDR2 YNNKEL (reference sequence). Analysis merged second doses at about 4 or about 12 weeks. This receptor was taken from an adult who received the AZD1222 COVID-19 vaccine. The genes are TRBV3-1 (or the pseudogene TRBV3-2) and TRBJ1-1, with a weak D call TRBD1 (5 bases). The sample was peripheral blood, taken 28 days after the second AZD1222 dose. DNA of the CDR3: TGTGCCAGCAGCCCAGGGTTTTACTACACTGAAGCTTTCTTT. Its protein product is CASSPGFYYTEAFF.